This T cell receptor (beta chain) was identified during a study of T-cell reconstitution after alpha-beta-depleted transplantation in children. Study results and caveats: Recipient T cells and thymic progenitors that survived were the source of the high TCRbeta diversity seen at day 60 in some patients. Among T cells one year after transplant, newly produced cells accounted for most counts and diversity. Several hundred expanded graft clones reportedly gave rise to the alpha-beta T cells present about two months after transplant.

A few counts support this clonotype. Its antigen remains unknown. Molecular barcoding with unique molecular identifiers was used for the TCRbeta library. One entry per CDR3 protein results from TCRdb running MiXCR on the PCR reads. This sample has about 78,000 distinct CDR3 sequences, with 13% to 15% found just once. Germline V gene lookup returns CDR1 SGHRS and CDR2 YFSETQ. The length of the CDR3 is 15 residues. V lost 4 bases to trimming and J lost 0 bases; unmatched junction nucleotides: 7. The sequence was collected from a male patient aged 2 to 9 who had a stem cell transplant for acute lymphoblastic leukemia, so the T cells may come from the graft donor. V is TRBV5-1 and J is TRBJ2-7; TRBD1 matches at 7 bases. Sample: PBMCs, mostly from graft donor cells, taken 180 days after TCRalphabeta/CD19-depleted stem cell transplant. CDR3 nucleotide sequence: TGCGCCAGCAGCCGACAGGGCCTTAGCTCCTACGAGCAGTACTTC. It codes for CASSRQGLSSYEQYF.